One and the same sample provided the 13 T cell receptor beta chains below, sequenced in a study of blood T cell repertoires in COVID-19. TCRdb's copy holds only in-frame clones and misses some; the assay was immunoSEQ multiplex PCR. The table shows hundreds of thousands of clones, with roughly 87% occurring only once. The sequenced sample was PBMCs or T cells enriched from blood (not recorded which). These TCRs come from a woman under 40 who had recovered from COVID-19.

The chain couples TRBV30 to TRBJ1-4; D might be TRBD1 (5 bases). V lost 8 bases and J lost 0, with 10 bases in between. The germline V gene has CDR1 GTSNPN and CDR2 SVGIG (reference sequence). CDR3 length: 13 residues. CDR3 sequence: CARRGSTNEKLFF. As DNA, the CDR3 is TGTGCCCGGCGGGGGTCAACTAATGAAAAACTGTTTTTT.

The rearrangement uses TRBV23-1 and TRBJ2-2; 10 bases are a match to TRBD2. TRBV23-1 is an ORF, and what it does is uncertain. V lost 3 bases to trimming and J lost 2 bases; unmatched junction nucleotides: 6. The CDR3 spans 17 residues. CDR3 coding DNA: TGCGCCAGCAGTCATCCCCGGACTAGCGGTAACACCGGGGAGCTGTTTTTT. The encoded protein is CASSHPRTSGNTGELFF.

The V gene is TRBV10-1, the J gene TRBJ1-5; the D is unclear. Per the germline V gene, CDR1 is WNHNN and CDR2 is SYGVQD (reference sequence). CDR3 length: 13 residues. Trimming left V 3 bases short and J 6 bases short, with 9 bases between. This CDR3 reads CASSERGGQPQHF. The CDR3 DNA follows: TGCGCCAGCAGTGAACGGGGAGGTCAGCCCCAGCATTTT.

The chain recombines TRBV5-5 with TRBJ2-2; maybe TRBD2 (6 bases). CDR1 is SGHKS and CDR2 is YYEKEE in the germline V gene (reference sequence). V lost 0 bases, J lost 7 bases, and 10 bases lay in between. The CDR3 loop spans 14 amino acids. The CDR3 sequence: CASSLGLRGGELFF. DNA of the CDR3: TGTGCCAGCAGCTTGGGTCTGCGGGGCGGGGAGCTGTTTTTT.

V usage is TRBV19 and J usage is TRBJ1-2, with 9 bases aligning to TRBD1. Germline CDR1 reads LNHDA; CDR2 reads SQIVND (reference sequence). This CDR3 has 14 residues. Unmatched junction bases numbered 9, after V lost 7 bases and J lost 6 bases. In DNA, the CDR3 is TGTGCCAGTAACCCTCGGGACAGGGATGATGGCTACACCTTC. Its protein product is CASNPRDRDDGYTF.

This clone appeared once. CDR3 nucleotides: TGCAGTGCCACGGACAATTATGGCTACACCTTC. Translation gives CSATDNYGYTF. The V call is TRBV20-1, the J call TRBJ1-2; D is possibly TRBD1 (5 bases). Germline lookup yields CDR1 DFQATT and CDR2 SNEGSKA (reference sequence). Trimming stripped 6 bases from V and 5 bases from J, with 10 bases between. The CDR3 consists of 11 residues.

The V and J genes are TRBV29-1 and TRBJ2-6, with TRBD2 as a possible D gene (5 bases). Germline CDR1 and CDR2: SQVTM and ANQGSEA. Trimming removed 6 bases at V and 4 bases at J, with 16 bases between. The CDR3 is 15 residues long. CDR3 sequence reads: CSVSGSPAGANVLTF. DNA for the CDR3: TGCAGCGTGTCTGGGAGCCCTGCCGGGGCCAACGTCCTGACTTTC.

The DNA of the CDR3 is TGTGCCAGCAGTAGGGGGAACACTGAAGCTTTCTTT. Translating gives CASSRGNTEAFF. The chain joins TRBV12-3 or TRBV12-4 to TRBJ1-1; D may be TRBD1 (5 bases). The CDR3 is 12 amino acids. Trimming pared 5 bases from V and 1 base from J, leaving 5 bases between.

The chain uses TRBV5-6 and TRBJ1-1, with D maybe TRBD1 (5 bases). This CDR3 region has 15 residues. With 3 bases removed from V and 1 base from J, the gap between germline ends came to 13 bases. From germline, CDR1 is SGHDT and CDR2 YYEEEE. The CDR3 region has the DNA TGTGCCAGCAGCTCCAGAGTAGGACAGAACACTGAAGCTTTCTTT. This translates into CASSSRVGQNTEAFF.

This rearrangement joins TRBV29-1 to TRBJ1-5; D might be TRBD1 (6 bases). Trimming stripped 6 bases from V and 3 bases from J, with 12 bases between. Germline assignment: CDR1 SQVTM and CDR2 ANQGSEA. CDR3 length: 13 amino acids. The CDR3 coding sequence is TGCAGCGTGGGGGCAGGGGACAATCAGCCCCAGCATTTT. Amino acids: CSVGAGDNQPQHF.

CDR3 sequence: CASSLAWRGDPYNEQFF. CDR3 nucleotides: TGTGCCAGCAGCTTAGCTTGGCGGGGGGATCCCTACAATGAGCAGTTCTTC. The chain employs TRBV7-8 and TRBJ2-1, with 8 bases fitting TRBD2. This CDR3 region has 17 residues. V shed 0 bases, J shed 2 bases, and the junction held 6 bases outside the gene matches. Per germline, CDR1 SGHVS and CDR2 FQNEAQ.

This sequence joins TRBV6-6 and TRBJ1-2; no reliable D call. The CDR3 consists of 11 residues. CDR1 is MNHNY, CDR2 SVGAGI, per germline (reference sequence). The V end lost 8 bases, the J end lost 1 base, and 5 bases lay between the germline ends. The CDR3 loop is CASGSNYGYTF. CDR3 DNA sequence: TGTGCCAGCGGCAGTAACTATGGCTACACCTTC.

This chain joins TRBV3-1 (or the pseudogene TRBV3-2) and TRBJ1-5; D perhaps matches TRBD1 (6 bases). Germline V lookup: CDR1 LGHDT, CDR2 YNNKEL (reference sequence). This CDR3 contains 15 residues. V was pared by 1 base and J by 4 bases, with 11 bases between. This CDR3 reads CASSQGGGENQPQHF. The CDR3 bases are TGTGCCAGCAGCCAAGGAGGGGGGGAGAATCAGCCCCAGCATTTT.